One and the same sample provided the 15 T cell receptor beta chains below, sequenced in a study of blood T cells in healthy people across ages. Sample-barcoded 5' priming and a J-beta primer mix drove a second PCR of about 6 to 12 cycles. One entry per CDR3 protein, called by TCRdb with MiXCR from the 5' RACE reads. In the table there are more than 900,000 distinct CDR3 sequences, 25% of which are singletons. The same data also went into a second study, on T cells of mothers and their children.

Specimen: blood. Receptors were obtained from a girl aged 2-10 years in good health.

This clonotype was observed many times. The chain has TRBV6-2 or TRBV6-3 and TRBJ2-1; the match to TRBD1 covers 9 bases. J lost 6 bases, V lost 0 bases, and 0 bases had no gene match. Germline loops: CDR1 MNHEY, CDR2 SVGEGT. The CDR3 extends over 14 amino acids. The CDR3 sequence is CASSYSTGGNEQFF. In nucleotides, the CDR3 is TGTGCCAGCAGTTACTCGACAGGGGGCAATGAGCAGTTCTTC.

This clonotype turned up a few times. This chain joins TRBV28 and TRBJ1-6; D perhaps matches TRBD1 (6 bases). Trimming stripped 7 bases from V and 0 bases from J, with 13 bases between. Germline-derived CDR1 and CDR2 are MDHEN and SYDVKM. The CDR3 extends over 16 amino acids. CDR3 loop: CASIHTGSSYNSPLHF. CDR3 bases: TGTGCCAGCATCCATACAGGGAGCTCCTATAATTCACCCCTCCACTTT.

The V gene is TRBV7-9, the J gene TRBJ2-3; D is unclear. CDR1 is SEHNR and CDR2 is FQNEAQ in the germline V gene (reference sequence). The CDR3 runs 14 residues. Trimming took 1 base from V and 5 from J, leaving 10 bases between them. This CDR3 reads CASSLGILGDTQYF. In DNA, the CDR3 is TGTGCCAGCAGCTTAGGGATCCTTGGAGATACGCAGTATTTT. The whole variable domain, filled in from reference TRBV7-9 and TRBJ2-3, reads DTGVSQNPRHKITKRGQNVTFRCDPISEHNRLYWYRQTLGQGPEFLTYFQNEAQLEKSRLLSDRFSAERPKGSFSTLEIQRTEQGDSAMYLCASSLGILGDTQYFGPGTRLTVL.

In this sample, this clonotype turned up a few times. The V call is TRBV5-8, the J call TRBJ1-2; TRBD1 might be the D (6 bases). The V gene lost 4 bases and the J gene lost 4 bases, with 17 bases spanning the gap. The CDR3 runs to 15 residues. Germline CDR1 is SGHTS and CDR2 is YDEGEE. CDR3 sequence reads: CASSLTGTLSYGYTF. The CDR3, as DNA: TGTGCCAGCAGCCTTACAGGGACACTATCCTATGGCTACACCTTC.

This clonotype was observed a handful of times. CDR3 sequence: CASSSGLKRVYGYTF. CDR3 coding DNA: TGTGCCAGCAGCTCGGGCTTAAAAAGGGTTTACGGCTACACCTTC. This chain connects TRBV7-2 to TRBJ1-2; D remains ambiguous. The ends were cut back, 4 bases at V and 8 bases at J, with 20 bases in the middle. Germline CDR1 is SGHTA and CDR2 is FQGNSA. The CDR3 loop spans 15 amino acids.

This chain connects TRBV10-3 to TRBJ1-1; 8 bases are shared with TRBD1. The CDR3 has 15 amino acids. With V trimmed by 2 bases and J by 2 bases, 4 bases remained unmatched. CDR1 is ENHRY, CDR2 SYGVKD, per germline. The CDR3 protein is CAISEQGAENTEAFF. CDR3 DNA sequence: TGTGCCATCAGTGAGCAGGGGGCGGAAAACACTGAAGCTTTCTTT.

The rearrangement uses TRBV6-2 or TRBV6-3 and TRBJ2-1, with D perhaps matching TRBD2 (6 bases). V was cut by 2 bases and J by 6 bases, with 11 bases left in between. CDR1 MNHEY and CDR2 SVGEGT come from the germline V gene. CDR3 length: 14 residues. This CDR3 reads CASSYGRRFNEQFF. CDR3 coding DNA: TGTGCCAGCAGTTACGGGAGGCGGTTCAATGAGCAGTTCTTC.

In this sample, this clonotype turned up a few times. This chain links TRBV6-2 or TRBV6-3 with TRBJ2-5, with 7 bases fitting TRBD1. Gene TRBJ2-1 matches the end of the DNA better, so the J call may be wrong. The CDR3 consists of 13 residues. Per germline, CDR1 MNHEY and CDR2 SVGEGT. CDR3 bases: TGTGCCAGCAGAGAGCACAGGGGAAATGAGCAGTTCTTC. This translates into CASREHRGNEQFF.

The chain links TRBV7-2 to TRBJ2-5; D not resolved. Germline V gives CDR1 SGHTA, CDR2 FQGNSA. V lost 7 bases and J lost 5, with 11 bases in between. CDR3 size: 12 residues. The DNA for the CDR3 is TGTGCCAGCACTCTAGGGCGGGAGACCCAGTACTTC. This encodes CASTLGRETQYF.

The sample holds a few counts of this clonotype. The chain links TRBV12-3 or TRBV12-4 to TRBJ2-7; D unresolved. There are 13 residues in the CDR3. V was cut by 4 bases and J by 3 bases, with 10 bases left in between. The CDR3 region is CASSSDKLYEQYF. The CDR3 DNA follows: TGTGCCAGCAGTTCAGACAAGCTCTACGAGCAGTACTTC.

This clonotype was picked up a small number of times. The chain has TRBV6-2 or TRBV6-3 and TRBJ2-5; D is unresolved. This CDR3 contains 13 residues. With 4 bases removed from V and 5 bases from J, the gap between germline ends came to 11 bases. From germline, CDR1 is MNHEY and CDR2 SVGEGT. CDR3 nucleotides: TGTGCCAGCAGTTTGTACCCCCACGAGACCCAGTACTTC. Its protein is CASSLYPHETQYF.

The gene calls are TRBV28 and TRBJ2-5, with 7 bases matching TRBD2. Germline loops: CDR1 MDHEN, CDR2 SYDVKM. Unmatched junction bases numbered 11, after V lost 5 bases and J lost 2 bases. This CDR3 has 16 residues. CDR3 loop: CASSLASGEEQETQYF. The CDR3 nucleotides are TGTGCCAGCAGTCTAGCTAGCGGTGAGGAGCAAGAGACCCAGTACTTC.

The V gene is TRBV9, the J gene TRBJ2-3; 7 nucleotides agree with TRBD1. Germline CDR1 SGDLS, CDR2 YYNGEE. Unmatched junction bases numbered 7, after V lost 3 bases and J lost 0 bases. The CDR3 length is 16 residues. CDR3 sequence: CASSANPGQSTDTQYF. The CDR3 nucleotides read TGTGCCAGCAGCGCTAATCCGGGACAGAGCACAGATACGCAGTATTTT.

Turning to this clonotype: One end of the junction does not line up with germline, which may come from a read error. V usage is TRBV4-1 and J usage is TRBJ2-5, with TRBD1 matching over 11 bases. CDR1 is MGHRA, CDR2 YSYEKL, per germline. The CDR3 covers 16 residues. CDR3 amino acids: CASSYWTGGAEETQHF. Here the CDR3 DNA reads TGCGCCAGCAGCTACTGGACAGGGGGCGCGGAGGAGACCCAGCACTTC.

The chain has TRBV4-3 and TRBJ1-1; D perhaps matches TRBD1 (6 bases). The CDR3 is 14 residues long. Germline loops: CDR1 LGHNA, CDR2 YSLEER. V lost 2 bases and J 4 bases, leaving 11 bases between the germline ends. CDR3 sequence reads: CASSQSSGATEAFF. The CDR3 DNA is TGCGCCAGCAGCCAAAGTTCAGGGGCCACTGAAGCTTTCTTT.